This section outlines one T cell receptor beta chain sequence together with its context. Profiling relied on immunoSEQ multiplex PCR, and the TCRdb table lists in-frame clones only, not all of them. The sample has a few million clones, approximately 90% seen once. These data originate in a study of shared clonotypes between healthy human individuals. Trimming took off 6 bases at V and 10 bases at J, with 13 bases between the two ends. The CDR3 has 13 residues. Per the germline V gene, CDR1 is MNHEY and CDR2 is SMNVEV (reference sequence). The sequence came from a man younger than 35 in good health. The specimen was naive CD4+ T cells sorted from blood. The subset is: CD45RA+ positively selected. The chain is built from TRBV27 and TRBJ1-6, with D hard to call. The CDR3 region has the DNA TGTGCCAGCAGGGGCCAAGGAGGGTCACCCCTCCACTTT. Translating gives CASRGQGGSPLHF.